A selection of T cell receptor beta chains follows, all from one sample in a study of T-cell memory formation after mild COVID-19. Each CDR3 protein gets one entry after TCRdb re-called the 5' RACE reads with MiXCR. Of a few hundred thousand distinct CDR3 sequences in the sample, approximately 19% were seen once. Sequenced input: PBMCs or a T cell subset sorted from them (not recorded which). These receptors originate from a man aged 18-30 years who had mild COVID-19 (a few samples of this study predate the infection). Cell type and time point are not known. Each CDR3 is given with its conserved first and last residue. The D gene is left open where the match is weak. Size tells how often a clone was seen (once, few, many) or the class of an expanded clone, and some rows leave it out.

D | J | V | size | DNA | CDR3
- | TRBJ2-7 | TRBV5-4 | few | TGTGCCAGCAGCCTGAGTCTTGGTTTTTCGGACGAGCAGTACTTC | CASSLSLGFSDEQYF
- | TRBJ2-7 | TRBV7-8 | - | TGTGCCAGCACCATTAGGGGGGTGAGGGTAGAAGAGCAGTACTTC | CASTIRGVRVEEQYF
- | TRBJ2-2 | TRBV20-1 | - | TGCAGTGCTATGTCACCCGGGGGGAACACCGGGGAGCTGTTTTTT | CSAMSPGGNTGELFF
- | TRBJ1-2 | TRBV7-9 | few | TGTGCCAGCAGGGTCTCGACAGTACCCTCCTACACCTTC | CASRVSTVPSYTF
- | TRBJ2-3 | TRBV6-6 | few | TGTGCCAGCAGTTACTCGAGACCCTCAGATACGCAGTATTTT | CASSYSRPSDTQYF
- | TRBJ1-5 | TRBV28 | few | TGTGCCAGCAGTCCACAAGCAGGGAAATCACTTCAGCCCCAGCATTTT | CASSPQAGKSLQPQHF
TRBD1 | TRBJ2-2 | TRBV9 | - | TGTGCCAGCACCCCCCCGACAGGGGCTCGGGAGCTGTTTTTT | CASTPPTGARELFF
TRBD2 | TRBJ2-7 | TRBV20-1 | - | TGCAGTGCTCCTCTAGCGGGGGACGAGCAGTACTTC | CSAPLAGDEQYF
- | TRBJ1-5 | TRBV12-3/TRBV12-4 | - | TGTGCCAGCAGCAGACACTCGTTTAGCAATCAGCCCCAGCATTTT | CASSRHSFSNQPQHF
TRBD2 | TRBJ2-5 | TRBV5-1 | - | TGCGCCAGCAGCTGGCTAGCGGGGAGTCAAGAGACCCAGTACTTC | CASSWLAGSQETQYF
TRBD2 | TRBJ2-1 | TRBV7-2 | - | TGTGCCAGCAGCTTATCGACTAGCGATAATGAGCAGTTCTTC | CASSLSTSDNEQFF
- | TRBJ1-5 | TRBV4-3 | - | TGCGCCAGCAGCCAAGATTATCGGGACGGATTAAATCAGCCCCAGCATTTT | CASSQDYRDGLNQPQHF
TRBD2 | TRBJ2-7 | TRBV7-9 | - | TGTGCCAGCAGTACACTAGCGTACGAGCAGTACTTC | CASSTLAYEQYF
- | TRBJ1-2 | TRBV24-1 | - | TGTGCCACCAGTGACCGGACCCACTATGGCTACACCTTC | CATSDRTHYGYTF
TRBD1 | TRBJ1-2 | TRBV28 | few | TGTGCCAGCAGCCTTTGGACAGGGGGTAACTATGGCTACACCTTC | CASSLWTGGNYGYTF
- | TRBJ1-4 | TRBV2 | - | TGTGCCAGCAAGGGACGGAATACAGAGGGCTTTTTT | CASKGRNTEGFF
- | TRBJ1-2 | TRBV6-5 | - | TGTGCCAGCGGGGCGTGGGAACAGATACCCGGGGGTGGCTACACCTTC | CASGAWEQIPGGGYTF
- | TRBJ1-6 | TRBV27 | few | TGTGCCAGCAGCCCAGGGTTTGTCTCCTATAATTCACCCCTCCACTTT | CASSPGFVSYNSPLHF
TRBD2 | TRBJ2-5 | TRBV6-5 | once | TGTGCCAGCAGTTACGCGGGACTAGCGGGGATGGAGACCCAGTACTTC | CASSYAGLAGMETQYF
TRBD2 | TRBJ2-5 | TRBV5-6 | few | TGTGCCAGCAGCTTACGATCCGGGACTAGCGGGGCGGAGACCCAGTACTTC | CASSLRSGTSGAETQYF
TRBD1 | TRBJ2-3 | TRBV2 | - | TGTGCCAGCAGCGGGACAGGGGGTCATACGCAGTATTTT | CASSGTGGHTQYF
TRBD2 | TRBJ2-1 | TRBV6-4 | - | TGTGCCAGCTCTAGGGAGGGCAGACCTTACAATGAGCAGTTCTTC | CASSREGRPYNEQFF